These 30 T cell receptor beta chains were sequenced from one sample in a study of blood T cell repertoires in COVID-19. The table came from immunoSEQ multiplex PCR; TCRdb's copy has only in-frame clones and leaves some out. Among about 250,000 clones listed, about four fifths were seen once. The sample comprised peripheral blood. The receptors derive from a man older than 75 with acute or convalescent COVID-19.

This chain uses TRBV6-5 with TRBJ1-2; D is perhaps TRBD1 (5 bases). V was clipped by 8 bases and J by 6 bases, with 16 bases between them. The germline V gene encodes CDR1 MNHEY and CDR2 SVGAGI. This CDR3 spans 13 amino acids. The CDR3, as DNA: TGTGCCAGCCGGGGGGAATATTTGGATGGCTACACCTTC. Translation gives CASRGEYLDGYTF.

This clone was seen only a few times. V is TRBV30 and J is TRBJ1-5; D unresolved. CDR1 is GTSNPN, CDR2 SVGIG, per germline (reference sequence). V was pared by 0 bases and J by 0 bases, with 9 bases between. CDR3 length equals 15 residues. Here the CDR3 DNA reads TGTGCCTGGAGTGTTGGCGGGCATAGCAATCAGCCCCAGCATTTT. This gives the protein CAWSVGGHSNQPQHF.

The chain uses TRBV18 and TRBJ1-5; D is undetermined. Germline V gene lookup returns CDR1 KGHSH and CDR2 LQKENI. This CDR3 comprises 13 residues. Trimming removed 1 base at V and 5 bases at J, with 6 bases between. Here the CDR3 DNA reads TGTGCCAGCTCACCACAAGAGGATCAGCCCCAGCATTTT. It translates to CASSPQEDQPQHF.

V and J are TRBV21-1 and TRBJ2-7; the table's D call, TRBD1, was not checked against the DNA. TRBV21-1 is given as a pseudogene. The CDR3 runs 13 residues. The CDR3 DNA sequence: TGTGCCAGCAGGACAGGGGGGTCGTACGAGCAGTACTTC. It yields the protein CASRTGGSYEQYF.

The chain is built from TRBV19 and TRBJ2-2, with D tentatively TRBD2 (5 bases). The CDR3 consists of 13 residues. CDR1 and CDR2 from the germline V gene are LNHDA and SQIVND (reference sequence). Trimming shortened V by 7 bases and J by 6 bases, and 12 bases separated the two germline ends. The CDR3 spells CASKKGRAGELFF. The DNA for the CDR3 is TGTGCCAGTAAAAAAGGGCGGGCCGGGGAGCTGTTTTTT.

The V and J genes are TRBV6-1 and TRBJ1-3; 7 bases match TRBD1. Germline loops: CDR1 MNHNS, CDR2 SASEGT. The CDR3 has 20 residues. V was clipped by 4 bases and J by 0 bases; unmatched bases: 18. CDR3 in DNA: TGTGCCAGCAGTGCCCCTTTGACAGGGATCTTTGGTGGCTCTGGAAACACCATATATTTT. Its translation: CASSAPLTGIFGGSGNTIYF.

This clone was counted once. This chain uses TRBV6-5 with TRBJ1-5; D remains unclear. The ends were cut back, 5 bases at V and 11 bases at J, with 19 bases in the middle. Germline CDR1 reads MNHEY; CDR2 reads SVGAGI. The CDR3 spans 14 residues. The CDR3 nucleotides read TGTGCCAGCAGTAGATCTGGCGGGCAGCAGGCCCAGCATTTT. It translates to CASSRSGGQQAQHF.

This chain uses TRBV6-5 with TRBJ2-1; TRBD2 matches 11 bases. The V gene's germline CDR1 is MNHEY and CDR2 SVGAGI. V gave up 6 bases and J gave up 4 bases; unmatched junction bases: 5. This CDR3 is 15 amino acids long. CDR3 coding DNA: TGTGCCAGCAGGGACCTAGCGGGGGGTTACAATGAGCAGTTCTTC. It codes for CASRDLAGGYNEQFF.

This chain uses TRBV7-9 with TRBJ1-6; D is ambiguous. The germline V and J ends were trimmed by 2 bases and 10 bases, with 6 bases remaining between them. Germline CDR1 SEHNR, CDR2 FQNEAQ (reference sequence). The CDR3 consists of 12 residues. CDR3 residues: CASSLLASPLHF. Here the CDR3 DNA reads TGTGCCAGCAGCTTATTAGCCTCACCCCTCCACTTT.

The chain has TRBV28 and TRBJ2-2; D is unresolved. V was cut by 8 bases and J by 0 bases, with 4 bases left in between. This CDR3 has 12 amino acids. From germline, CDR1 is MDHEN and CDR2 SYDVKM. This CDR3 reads CASVANTGELFF. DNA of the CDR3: TGTGCCAGCGTAGCGAACACCGGGGAGCTGTTTTTT.

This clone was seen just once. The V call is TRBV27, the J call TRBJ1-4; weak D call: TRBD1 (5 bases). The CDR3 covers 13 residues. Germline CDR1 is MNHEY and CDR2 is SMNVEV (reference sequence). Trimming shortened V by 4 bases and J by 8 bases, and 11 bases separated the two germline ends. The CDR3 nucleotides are TGTGCCAGCAGTTCCCAGGGCCCGGAAAAACTGTTTTTT. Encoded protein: CASSSQGPEKLFF.

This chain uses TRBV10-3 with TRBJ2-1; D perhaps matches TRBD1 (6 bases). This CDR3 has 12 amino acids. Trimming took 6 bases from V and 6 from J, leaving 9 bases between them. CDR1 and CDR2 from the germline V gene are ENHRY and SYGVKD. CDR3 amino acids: CAIRAGVNEQFF. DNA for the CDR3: TGTGCCATCAGGGCAGGGGTCAATGAGCAGTTCTTC.

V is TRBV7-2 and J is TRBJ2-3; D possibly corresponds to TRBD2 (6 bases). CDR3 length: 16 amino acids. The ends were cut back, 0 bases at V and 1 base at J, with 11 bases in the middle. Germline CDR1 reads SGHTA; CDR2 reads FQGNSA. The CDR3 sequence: CASSLAYGGGTDTQYF. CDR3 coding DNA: TGTGCCAGCAGCTTAGCCTACGGGGGAGGCACAGATACGCAGTATTTT.

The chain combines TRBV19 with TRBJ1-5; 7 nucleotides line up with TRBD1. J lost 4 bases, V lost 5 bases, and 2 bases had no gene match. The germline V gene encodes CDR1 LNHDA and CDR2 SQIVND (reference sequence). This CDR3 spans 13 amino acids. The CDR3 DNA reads TGTGCCAGTAGTGCGACAGGGAATCAGCCCCAGCATTTT. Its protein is CASSATGNQPQHF.

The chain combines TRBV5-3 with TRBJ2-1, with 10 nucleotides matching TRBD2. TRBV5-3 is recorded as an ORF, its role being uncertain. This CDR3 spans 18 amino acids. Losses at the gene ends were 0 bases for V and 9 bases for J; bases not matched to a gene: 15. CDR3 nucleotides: TGTGCCAGAAGCTTGGACAGGCCGGCTAGCGGGAGCCTCGGTGAGCAGTTCTTC. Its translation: CARSLDRPASGSLGEQFF.

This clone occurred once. The CDR3 DNA is TGTGCCAGCAGCAAGGACAGGATGAACAATGAGCAGTTCTTC. Protein sequence: CASSKDRMNNEQFF. This chain links TRBV7-9 with TRBJ2-1; 7 nucleotides align to TRBD1. Losses at the gene ends were 5 bases for V and 5 bases for J; bases not matched to a gene: 6. Germline assignment: CDR1 SEHNR and CDR2 FQNEAQ (reference sequence). There are 14 residues in the CDR3.

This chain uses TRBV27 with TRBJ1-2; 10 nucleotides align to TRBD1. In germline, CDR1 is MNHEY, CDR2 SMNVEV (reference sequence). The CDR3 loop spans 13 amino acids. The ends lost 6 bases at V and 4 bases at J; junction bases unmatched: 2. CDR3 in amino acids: CASRGQGSYGYTF. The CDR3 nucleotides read TGTGCCAGCAGGGGACAGGGGAGCTATGGCTACACCTTC.

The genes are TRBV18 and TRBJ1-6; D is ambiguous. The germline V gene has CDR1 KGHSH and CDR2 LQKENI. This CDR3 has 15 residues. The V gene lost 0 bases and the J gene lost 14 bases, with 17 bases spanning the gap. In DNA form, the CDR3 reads TGTGCCAGCTCACCACCGACGGGAGGCGTATCAACCCTCCACTTT. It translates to CASSPPTGGVSTLHF.

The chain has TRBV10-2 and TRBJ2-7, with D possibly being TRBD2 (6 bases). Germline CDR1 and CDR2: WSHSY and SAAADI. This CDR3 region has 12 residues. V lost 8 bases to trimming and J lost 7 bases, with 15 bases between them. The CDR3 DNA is TGCGCCAGCGATTTTAGTCGGGGGGAGCAGTACTTC. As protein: CASDFSRGEQYF.

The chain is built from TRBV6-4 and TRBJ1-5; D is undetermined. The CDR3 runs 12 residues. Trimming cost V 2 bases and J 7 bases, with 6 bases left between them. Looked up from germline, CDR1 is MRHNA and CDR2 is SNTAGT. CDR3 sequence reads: CASSDGRQPQHF. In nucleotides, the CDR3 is TGTGCCAGCAGTGACGGGAGGCAGCCCCAGCATTTT.

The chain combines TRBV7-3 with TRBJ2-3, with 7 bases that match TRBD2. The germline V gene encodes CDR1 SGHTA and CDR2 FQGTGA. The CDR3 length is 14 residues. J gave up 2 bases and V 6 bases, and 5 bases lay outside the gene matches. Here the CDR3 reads CASSPGLNTDTQYF. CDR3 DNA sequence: TGTGCCAGCAGTCCGGGACTAAACACAGATACGCAGTATTTT.

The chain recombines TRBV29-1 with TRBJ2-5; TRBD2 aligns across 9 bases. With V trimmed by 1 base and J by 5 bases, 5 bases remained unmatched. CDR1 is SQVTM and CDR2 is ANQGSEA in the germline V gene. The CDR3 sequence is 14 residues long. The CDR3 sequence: CSVEVGTSRETQYF. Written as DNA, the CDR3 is TGCAGCGTTGAAGTAGGGACTAGCAGGGAGACCCAGTACTTC.

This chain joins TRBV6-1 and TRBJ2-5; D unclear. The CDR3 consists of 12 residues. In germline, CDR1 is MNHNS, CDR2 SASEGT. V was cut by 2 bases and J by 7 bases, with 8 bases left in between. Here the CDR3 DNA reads TGTGCCAGCAGTGAAATCAGCGTGACCCAGTACTTC. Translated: CASSEISVTQYF.

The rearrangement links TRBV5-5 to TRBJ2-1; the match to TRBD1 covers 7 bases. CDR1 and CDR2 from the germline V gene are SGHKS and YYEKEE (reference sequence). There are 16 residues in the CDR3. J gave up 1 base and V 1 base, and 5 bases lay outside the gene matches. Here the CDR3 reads CASSLLGQVSYNEQFF. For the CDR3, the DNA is TGTGCCAGCAGCTTGCTCGGACAGGTGTCCTACAATGAGCAGTTCTTC.

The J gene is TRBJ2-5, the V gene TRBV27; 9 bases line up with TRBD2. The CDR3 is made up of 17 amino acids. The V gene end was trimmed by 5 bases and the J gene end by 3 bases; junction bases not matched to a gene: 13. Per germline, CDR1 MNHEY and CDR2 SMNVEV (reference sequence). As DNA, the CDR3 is TGTGCCAGCAGTCGGCGGCATAGCGGGGGCCTAAAAGAGACCCAGTACTTC. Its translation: CASSRRHSGGLKETQYF.

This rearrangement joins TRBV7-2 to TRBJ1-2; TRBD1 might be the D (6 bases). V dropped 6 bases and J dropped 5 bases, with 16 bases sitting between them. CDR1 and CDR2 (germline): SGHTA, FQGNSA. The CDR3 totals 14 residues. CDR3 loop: CASRSIDRQYGYTF. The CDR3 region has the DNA TGTGCCAGCAGATCCATCGACAGGCAATATGGCTACACCTTC.

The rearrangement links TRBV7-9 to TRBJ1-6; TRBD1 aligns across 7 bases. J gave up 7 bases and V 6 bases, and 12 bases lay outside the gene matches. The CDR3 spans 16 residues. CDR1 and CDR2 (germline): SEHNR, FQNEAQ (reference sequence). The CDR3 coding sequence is TGTGCCAGCAGGCCGGACAGGTCTAATTGGAATTCACCCCTCCACTTT. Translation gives CASRPDRSNWNSPLHF.

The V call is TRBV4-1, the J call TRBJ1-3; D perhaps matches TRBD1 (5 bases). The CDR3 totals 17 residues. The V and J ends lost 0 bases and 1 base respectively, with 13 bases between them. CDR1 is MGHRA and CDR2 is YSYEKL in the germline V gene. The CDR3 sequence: CASSQDRGVRSGNTIYF. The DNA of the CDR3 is TGCGCCAGCAGCCAAGATCGGGGGGTGAGGTCTGGAAACACCATATATTTT.

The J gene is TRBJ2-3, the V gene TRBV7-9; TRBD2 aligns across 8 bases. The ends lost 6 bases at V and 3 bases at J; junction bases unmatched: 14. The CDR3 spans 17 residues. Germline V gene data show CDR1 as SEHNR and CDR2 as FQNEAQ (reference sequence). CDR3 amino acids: CASSSTYRSGGTDTQYF. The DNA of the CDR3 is TGTGCCAGCAGTTCTACCTACAGGAGCGGGGGAACAGATACGCAGTATTTT.

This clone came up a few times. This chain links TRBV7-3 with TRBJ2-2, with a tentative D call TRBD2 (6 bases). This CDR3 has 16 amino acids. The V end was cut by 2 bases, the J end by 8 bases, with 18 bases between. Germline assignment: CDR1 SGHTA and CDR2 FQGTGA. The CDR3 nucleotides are TGTGCCAGCAGCTTATTAGGAGGCGGGACTTCAGGGGAGCTGTTTTTT. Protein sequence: CASSLLGGGTSGELFF.